The clone carrying this T cell receptor beta chain was seen a handful of times. This CDR3 region has 13 residues. CDR1 and CDR2 (germline): SNHLY, FYNNEI. V was cut by 8 bases and J by 0 bases, with 10 bases left in between. TCR cDNA was made by 5'RACE template switching, adding a universal primer site and UMIs. TCRdb re-analysed the 5' RACE reads in MiXCR, keeping a single row per CDR3 protein. The sample has fewer than 450,000 distinct CDR3 sequences, approximately 10% seen once. The sample is drawn from a study of T cells after yellow fever vaccination. The overall study: Fractions containing few cells were prepared with SMART-Seq v4 Ultra Low Input.

This chain uses TRBV2 with TRBJ1-2; D unclear. This sequence was found in a young man who received the YFV17D yellow fever vaccine. The sequences come from PBMCs, collected on the day of the first yellow fever vaccination. The CDR3 bases are TGTGCCAGCGAGAAGCATACTAACTATGGCTACACCTTC. Amino acid sequence: CASEKHTNYGYTF.